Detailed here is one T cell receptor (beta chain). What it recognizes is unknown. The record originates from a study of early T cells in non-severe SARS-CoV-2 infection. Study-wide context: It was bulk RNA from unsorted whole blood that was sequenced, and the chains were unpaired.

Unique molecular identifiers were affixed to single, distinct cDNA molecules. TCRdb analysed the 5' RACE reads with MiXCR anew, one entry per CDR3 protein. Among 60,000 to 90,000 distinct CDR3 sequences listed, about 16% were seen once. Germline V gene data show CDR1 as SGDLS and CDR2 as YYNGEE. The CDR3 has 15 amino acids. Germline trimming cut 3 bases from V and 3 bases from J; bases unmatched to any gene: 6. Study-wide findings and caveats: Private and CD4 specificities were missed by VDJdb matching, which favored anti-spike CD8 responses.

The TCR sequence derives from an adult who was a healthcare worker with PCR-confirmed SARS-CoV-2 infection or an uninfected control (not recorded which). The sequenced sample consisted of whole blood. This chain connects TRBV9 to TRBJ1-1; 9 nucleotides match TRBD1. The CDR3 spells CASSAGTGTYTEAFF. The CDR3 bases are TGTGCCAGCAGCGCAGGGACAGGGACTTACACTGAAGCTTTCTTT.